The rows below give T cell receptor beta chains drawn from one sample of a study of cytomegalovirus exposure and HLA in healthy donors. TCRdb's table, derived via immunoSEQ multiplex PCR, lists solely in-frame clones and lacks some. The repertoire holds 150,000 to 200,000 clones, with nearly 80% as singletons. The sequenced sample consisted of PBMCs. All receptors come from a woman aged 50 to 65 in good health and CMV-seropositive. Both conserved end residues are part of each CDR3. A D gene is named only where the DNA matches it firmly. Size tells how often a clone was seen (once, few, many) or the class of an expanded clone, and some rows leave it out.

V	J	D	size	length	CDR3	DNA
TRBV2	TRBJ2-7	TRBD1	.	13	CASSGQGGGEQYF	TGTGCCAGCAGTGGACAGGGGGGCGGAGAGCAGTACTTC
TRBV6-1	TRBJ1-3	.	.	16	CASSEVVGGSGNTIYF	TGTGCCAGCAGTGAAGTCGTGGGGGGCTCTGGAAACACCATATATTTT
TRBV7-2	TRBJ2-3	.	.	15	CASSLSAGPTDTQYF	TGTGCCAGCAGCTTATCGGCGGGACCCACAGATACGCAGTATTTT
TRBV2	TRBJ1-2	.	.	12	CASNDRNYGYTF	TGTGCCAGCAATGACAGAAACTATGGCTACACCTTC
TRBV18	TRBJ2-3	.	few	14	CASSASGSADTQYF	TGTGCCAGCTCAGCCTCGGGATCTGCAGATACGCAGTATTTT
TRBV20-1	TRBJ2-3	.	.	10	CSAYTDTQYF	TGCAGTGCTTACACAGATACGCAGTATTTT
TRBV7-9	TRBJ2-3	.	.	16	CASHSWLELVPDTQYF	TGTGCCAGCCACTCTTGGTTGGAACTAGTACCAGATACGCAGTATTTT
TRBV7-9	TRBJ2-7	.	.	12	CSSSFGGGEQYF	TGTTCCAGCAGCTTCGGCGGAGGCGAGCAGTACTTC
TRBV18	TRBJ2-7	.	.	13	CASSQGPDGEQYF	TGTGCCAGCTCGCAGGGCCCCGACGGCGAGCAGTACTTC
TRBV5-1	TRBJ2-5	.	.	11	CASSFSETQYF	TGCGCCAGCAGCTTTTCTGAGACCCAGTACTTC
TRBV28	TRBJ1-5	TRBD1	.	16	CASTPSGQGPNQPQHF	TGTGCCAGCACGCCCTCCGGACAGGGACCCAATCAGCCCCAGCATTTT
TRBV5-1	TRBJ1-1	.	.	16	CARANSQIQGNTEAFF	TGCGCCAGGGCCAACTCTCAAATACAGGGCAACACTGAAGCTTTCTTT
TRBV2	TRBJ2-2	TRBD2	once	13	CASGLGNTGELFF	TGTGCCAGCGGACTAGGGAACACCGGGGAGCTGTTTTTT
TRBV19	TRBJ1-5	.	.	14	CASSREASNQPQHF	TGTGCCAGTAGTCGGGAGGCGAGCAATCAGCCCCAGCATTTT